These T cell receptor beta chains were read from a single sample in a study of CD8 T cells in ankylosing spondylitis. TCRdb itself ran the 5' RACE reads through MiXCR, one entry per CDR3 protein. Here the sample spans about 140,000 distinct CDR3 sequences, approximately 7.4% being singletons. Sequences were obtained from blood, either unsorted or a sorted T cell fraction (not recorded which). The receptor set was obtained from a female donor with ankylosing spondylitis or in good health (not recorded which). Both conserved end residues are part of each CDR3. The D gene is left open where the match is weak. Where a row states a size, it is once, few, many or the class of an expanded clone; other rows omit it.

abundance	v_gene	j_gene	d_gene	CDR3nt	CDR3aa
many	TRBV25-1	TRBJ2-1	TRBD1	TGTGCCAGCAGTGCCGGACAGTCAGGGGGCTCCTACAATGAGCAGTTCTTC	CASSAGQSGGSYNEQFF
many	TRBV19	TRBJ2-1	TRBD2	TGTGCCAGTAGCCCGTTTAGCGGGGGGGCCGGGAATGAGCAGTTCTTC	CASSPFSGGAGNEQFF
-	TRBV20-1	TRBJ1-2	TRBD1	TGCAGTGCTGCACAGGGGGCGCGGGGCTACACCTTC	CSAAQGARGYTF
many	TRBV7-9	TRBJ2-2	-	TGTGCCAGCAGCCCCGGGAGTTACACCGGGGAGCTGTTTTTT	CASSPGSYTGELFF
many	TRBV3-1	TRBJ2-5	-	TGTGCCAGCAGCCAAGATGGAGGGCACGAAGAGACCCAGTACTTC	CASSQDGGHEETQYF
many	TRBV9	TRBJ1-2	TRBD1	TGTGCCAGCAGCGTAGTCGACGACAGGGGTGAAGGCTACACCTTC	CASSVVDDRGEGYTF
many	TRBV12-3/TRBV12-4	TRBJ2-1	-	TGTGCCAGCAGTTTTGGGGGGGGCGTAAATGAGCAGTTCTTC	CASSFGGGVNEQFF
many	TRBV7-6	TRBJ2-5	TRBD1	TGTGCCAGCAGCTTAACCCAGGGGGTTAAGGAGACCCAGTACTTC	CASSLTQGVKETQYF
many	TRBV4-2	TRBJ1-1	TRBD1	TGTGCCAGCAGCCAATCTGACAGGGGAACTGAAGCTTTCTTT	CASSQSDRGTEAFF
many	TRBV3-1	TRBJ1-6	-	TGTGCCAGCAGCCAAGAAAGGTTCTACAATTCACCCCTCCACTTT	CASSQERFYNSPLHF
-	TRBV24-1	TRBJ1-1	-	TGTGCCACCAGAAGCGGGGGGGGCACTGAAGCTTTCTTT	CATRSGGGTEAFF
many	TRBV5-5	TRBJ2-3	TRBD2	TGTGCCAGCAGCTTCGGACTAGCGGGGGGGCACGATACGCAGTATTTT	CASSFGLAGGHDTQYF
many	TRBV12-3/TRBV12-4	TRBJ1-6	-	TGTGCCAGCAGTCCCGGACCGAGCTCCTATAATTCACCCCTCCACTTT	CASSPGPSSYNSPLHF
few	TRBV28	TRBJ2-1	-	TGTGCCAGCACAGGGTTGTCACCAGTATCCTACAATGAGCAGTTCTTC	CASTGLSPVSYNEQFF
many	TRBV3-1	TRBJ1-2	TRBD1	TGTGCCAGCAGCCAAGACAGGGGGGACGGCTACACCTTC	CASSQDRGDGYTF
many	TRBV4-3	TRBJ2-7	-	TGCGCCAGCAGCCAAGATGTGACGGGCTCCTACGAGCAGTACTTC	CASSQDVTGSYEQYF
many	TRBV15	TRBJ2-4	-	TGTGCCACCAGCAGAGAATTGTTCGGCCAAAACATTCAGTACTTC	CATSRELFGQNIQYF
-	TRBV29-1	TRBJ1-3	-	TGCAGCGTTGAAGCTGGGACCTCTGGAAACACCATATATTTT	CSVEAGTSGNTIYF